Below are 28 T cell receptor beta chains sequenced from a single sample in a study of Ad26.COV2.S vaccination and SARS-CoV-2 variants. The protocol was immunoSEQ multiplex PCR, while the TCRdb copy is restricted to in-frame clones and leaves out a portion. Of some 500,000 clones listed, roughly nine tenths are singletons. Stated treatment: roughly 18 received Ad26.COV2.S at low or high dose, single or two shots; 5 received placebo; per-sample allocation not given. Day 63 following the first vaccine or placebo injection was when the samples were taken. The source material was peripheral blood, sampled in a trial of Ad26.COV2.S vaccine versus placebo. These receptors were taken from a person aged 18-65 years who received the Ad26.COV2.S COVID-19 vaccine or a placebo.

This clone occurred once. The rearrangement links TRBV28 to TRBJ1-4, with a tentative D call TRBD1 (6 bases). The CDR3 runs 13 residues. V lost 6 bases and J lost 4, with 9 bases in between. CDR1 and CDR2 from the germline V gene are MDHEN and SYDVKM. CDR3 in DNA: TGTGCCAGCAGACGGACAGATAATGAAAAACTGTTTTTT. This encodes CASRRTDNEKLFF.

The gene calls are TRBV9 and TRBJ2-1; D gene uncertain. Trimming pared 2 bases from V and 0 bases from J, leaving 6 bases between. CDR1 and CDR2 from the germline V gene are SGDLS and YYNGEE. The CDR3 covers 14 residues. The CDR3 spells CASSVISSYNEQFF. CDR3 in DNA: TGTGCCAGCAGCGTGATCAGCTCCTACAATGAGCAGTTCTTC.

The chain employs TRBV28 and TRBJ2-7; possibly TRBD1 or TRBD2 for D (5 bases each). This CDR3 has 15 amino acids. The V gene's germline CDR1 is MDHEN and CDR2 SYDVKM. Trimming cost V 3 bases and J 0 bases, with 12 bases left between them. The CDR3: CASSLVGPSSYEQYF. CDR3 DNA sequence: TGTGCCAGCAGTTTGGTGGGACCCAGCTCCTACGAGCAGTACTTC.

The chain employs TRBV4-1 and TRBJ1-5, with D perhaps matching TRBD1 (5 bases). The V and J ends lost 6 bases and 0 bases respectively, with 15 bases between them. This CDR3 is built from 16 residues. The germline V gene has CDR1 MGHRA and CDR2 YSYEKL. The CDR3 loop is CASSPRDSGSNQPQHF. CDR3 sequence (DNA): TGCGCCAGCAGTCCCAGGGATTCGGGTAGCAATCAGCCCCAGCATTTT.

The J gene is TRBJ1-2, the V gene TRBV28, with 8 bases lining up with TRBD1. From germline, CDR1 is MDHEN and CDR2 SYDVKM. The length of the CDR3 is 14 residues. The J segment lost 4 bases and the V segment lost 8 bases, leaving 9 bases of the junction unmatched. The chain's CDR3 is CASHEDRAIYGYTF. CDR3 nucleotides: TGTGCCAGCCACGAGGACAGGGCTATCTATGGCTACACCTTC.

V usage is TRBV5-8 and J usage is TRBJ2-3; D unresolved. Per germline, CDR1 SGHTS and CDR2 YDEGEE. V was clipped by 0 bases and J by 0 bases, with 5 bases between them. The CDR3 contains 14 residues. The CDR3 DNA reads TGTGCCAGCAGCTTGGTCGGGAGCACAGATACGCAGTATTTT. Encoded protein: CASSLVGSTDTQYF. The variable domain in full, completed from reference TRBV5-8 and TRBJ2-3, reads EAGVTQSPTHLIKTRGQQATLRCSPISGHTSVYWYQQALGLGLQFLLWYDEGEERNRGNFPPRFSGRQFPNYSSELNVNALELEDSALYLCASSLVGSTDTQYFGPGTRLTVL.

The V and J genes are TRBV5-5 and TRBJ1-4; D might be TRBD1 (5 bases). The CDR3 covers 13 residues. Deletions cut 8 bases from V and 6 bases from J, with 14 bases between. The germline V gene has CDR1 SGHKS and CDR2 YYEKEE (reference sequence). CDR3 DNA sequence: TGTGCCAGTTTAAGGGGCCCAGATGAAAAACTGTTTTTT. Protein: CASLRGPDEKLFF.

This chain links TRBV7-9 with TRBJ2-5; unclear D gene. The CDR3 loop spans 15 amino acids. V gave up 1 base and J gave up 1 base, with 10 bases separating them. CDR1 and CDR2 (germline): SEHNR, FQNEAQ (reference sequence). Here the CDR3 reads CASSLGSPGQETQYF. The CDR3 DNA reads TGTGCCAGCAGCTTAGGCAGCCCCGGCCAAGAGACCCAGTACTTC.

This rearrangement joins TRBV7-2 to TRBJ2-3; 7 bases fit TRBD2. Per germline, CDR1 SGHTA and CDR2 FQGNSA. V lost 5 bases and J lost 3; bases outside the gene matches: 11. CDR3 length: 16 residues. CDR3 DNA: TGTGCCAGCAGCATGAGGGGCGGGAGTGGTACAGATACGCAGTATTTT. This gives the protein CASSMRGGSGTDTQYF.

The V call is TRBV13, the J call TRBJ1-1; TRBD1 matches 7 bases. The junction had 9 bases not matched to a gene; V was cut back by 3 bases and J by 5 bases. Germline assignment: CDR1 PRHDT and CDR2 FYEKMQ (reference sequence). This CDR3 comprises 15 residues. The DNA for the CDR3 is TGTGCCAGCAGCTTTCCCGGGACAGAAATAACTGAAGCTTTCTTT. Translated: CASSFPGTEITEAFF.

The chain carries TRBV24-1 and TRBJ2-3; 12 bases align to TRBD1. Germline values: CDR1 KGHDR, CDR2 SFDVKD. Germline trimming cut 4 bases from V and 2 bases from J; bases unmatched to any gene: 6. The CDR3 loop spans 17 amino acids. CDR3 amino acids: CATSDPGTGGFTDTQYF. Written as DNA, the CDR3 is TGTGCCACCAGTGACCCCGGGACAGGGGGCTTCACAGATACGCAGTATTTT.

The chain links TRBV20-1 to TRBJ1-1; D not resolved. The CDR3 extends over 11 amino acids. The V gene lost 4 bases and the J gene lost 2 bases, with 5 bases spanning the gap. Germline assignment: CDR1 DFQATT and CDR2 SNEGSKA (reference sequence). The CDR3 region has the DNA TGCAGTGCTATGGTAAACACTGAAGCTTTCTTT. It is translated as CSAMVNTEAFF.

The genes are TRBV30 and TRBJ1-1, with D perhaps matching TRBD1 (5 bases). Trimming took 2 bases from V and 3 from J, leaving 16 bases between them. From germline, CDR1 is GTSNPN and CDR2 SVGIG (reference sequence). CDR3 length: 15 amino acids. The CDR3 region is CAWSPPRRGDTEAFF. CDR3 nucleotide sequence: TGTGCCTGGAGTCCTCCTAGAAGGGGAGACACTGAAGCTTTCTTT.

The V gene is TRBV4-3, the J gene TRBJ1-1; D ambiguous. The ends were cut back, 4 bases at V and 1 base at J, with 16 bases in the middle. Germline loops: CDR1 LGHNA, CDR2 YSLEER. The CDR3 runs 16 residues. In DNA form, the CDR3 reads TGCGCCAGCAGCCTCGGATGGCAGCGACAGAACACTGAAGCTTTCTTT. It codes for CASSLGWQRQNTEAFF.

The chain links TRBV10-3 to TRBJ2-1, with a possible D match to TRBD2 (6 bases). The CDR3 contains 14 residues. V was trimmed by 6 bases and J by 5 bases, leaving 14 bases between them. Looked up from germline, CDR1 is ENHRY and CDR2 is SYGVKD. The CDR3 sequence: CAIRGTGTDNEQFF. DNA for the CDR3: TGTGCCATCAGGGGGACTGGGACGGACAATGAGCAGTTCTTC.

V gene TRBV19 combines with J gene TRBJ2-2; D tentatively fits TRBD1 or TRBD2 (5 bases each). This CDR3 region has 16 residues. The ends were cut back, 7 bases at V and 2 bases at J, with 17 bases in the middle. Looked up from germline, CDR1 is LNHDA and CDR2 is SQIVND (reference sequence). The CDR3 region is CASMGRPWQNTGELFF. The CDR3 nucleotides read TGTGCCAGTATGGGACGGCCCTGGCAAAACACCGGGGAGCTGTTTTTT. Using reference TRBV19 and TRBJ2-2 for the parts outside the CDR3, the full variable domain is DGGITQSPKYLFRKEGQNVTLSCEQNLNHDAMYWYRQDPGQGLRLIYYSQIVNDFQKGDIAEGYSVSREKKESFPLTVTSAQKNPTAFYLCASMGRPWQNTGELFFGEGSRLTVL.

V is TRBV5-1 and J is TRBJ2-1; D gene uncertain. From germline, CDR1 is SGHRS and CDR2 YFSETQ. The length of the CDR3 is 13 residues. The germline V and J ends were trimmed by 1 base and 3 bases, with 5 bases remaining between them. The CDR3 here is CASSLSNYNEQFF. The CDR3 DNA sequence: TGCGCCAGCAGCTTGAGCAACTACAATGAGCAGTTCTTC. Full variable domain (outside the CDR3, taken from reference TRBV5-1 and TRBJ2-1): KAGVTQTPRYLIKTRGQQVTLSCSPISGHRSVSWYQQTPGQGLQFLFEYFSETQRNKGNFPGRFSGRQFSNSRSEMNVSTLELGDSALYLCASSLSNYNEQFFGPGTRLTVL.

This clone was seen a few times. The rearrangement joins TRBV19 to TRBJ2-1; possibly TRBD2 for D (6 bases). Germline V gives CDR1 LNHDA, CDR2 SQIVND (reference sequence). This CDR3 contains 13 residues. V lost 5 bases and J lost 3, with 8 bases in between. The CDR3 DNA sequence: TGTGCCAGTAGTGAGCGGGTCTACAATGAGCAGTTCTTC. It codes for CASSERVYNEQFF.

J is TRBJ2-1 and V is TRBV6-6; 15 bases are shared with TRBD2. The trim removed 6 bases at V and 8 bases at J, leaving 5 bases unmatched. The CDR3 is 15 amino acids. The germline V gene has CDR1 MNHNY and CDR2 SVGAGI (reference sequence). This CDR3 reads CASRQGLAGGDEQFF. As DNA, the CDR3 is TGTGCCAGCAGGCAGGGACTAGCGGGAGGCGATGAGCAGTTCTTC.

The chain couples TRBV9 to TRBJ1-1; D may be TRBD1 (5 bases). There are 14 residues in the CDR3. V shed 2 bases and J shed 3 bases, with 11 bases lying between them. CDR1 and CDR2 from the germline V gene are SGDLS and YYNGEE. CDR3 loop: CASSVGGEDTEAFF. The CDR3 coding sequence is TGTGCCAGCAGCGTTGGGGGGGAAGACACTGAAGCTTTCTTT.

The chain couples TRBV7-2 to TRBJ2-7; no reliable D call. Per the germline V gene, CDR1 is SGHTA and CDR2 is FQGNSA. The CDR3 has 16 amino acids. Between the trimmed V and J ends, which lost 1 base and 6 bases, there was a span of 19 bases. The CDR3 DNA reads as TGTGCCAGCAGCTTAGTGAGGACGGTCGTCTTTCGCGAGCAGTACGTC. It encodes CASSLVRTVVFREQYV.

The rearrangement uses TRBV6-2 or TRBV6-3 and TRBJ1-5; D gene uncertain. CDR1 is MNHEY, CDR2 SVGEGT, per germline. Trimming took off 2 bases at V and 1 base at J, with 15 bases between the two ends. CDR3 length: 17 residues. This CDR3 reads CASSYPPVWESNQPQHF. The CDR3 bases are TGTGCCAGCAGTTACCCCCCGGTATGGGAGAGCAATCAGCCCCAGCATTTT.

The V gene is TRBV7-3, the J gene TRBJ2-3; TRBD2 agrees at 8 bases. J was trimmed by 7 bases and V by 3 bases; bases with no gene match: 12. The CDR3 covers 16 residues. The germline V gene encodes CDR1 SGHTA and CDR2 FQGTGA. For the CDR3, the DNA is TGTGCCAGCAGCTTGCTCACTAGCGGCGCTAGAAATACGCAGTATTTT. Its translation: CASSLLTSGARNTQYF.

The chain combines TRBV5-1 with TRBJ2-1; a weak D match, TRBD1 (5 bases). Per the germline V gene, CDR1 is SGHRS and CDR2 is YFSETQ. CDR3 length equals 15 residues. The V end lost 2 bases, the J end lost 5 bases, and 14 bases lay between the germline ends. The CDR3 coding sequence is TGCGCCAGCAGCTTATCCAGGGCAGGAGACAATGAGCAGTTCTTC. As protein: CASSLSRAGDNEQFF.

The J gene is TRBJ1-3, the V gene TRBV9; D is unresolved. Trimming left V 4 bases short and J 9 bases short, with 17 bases between. CDR1 SGDLS and CDR2 YYNGEE come from the germline V gene. The CDR3 contains 14 residues. The CDR3 coding sequence is TGTGCCAGCAGCCCTTGGACGGAGAGCAGCACCATATATTTT. Translation gives CASSPWTESSTIYF.

The chain carries TRBV19 and TRBJ2-5, with 10 nucleotides matching TRBD2. CDR1 and CDR2 (germline): LNHDA, SQIVND (reference sequence). The CDR3 length is 14 residues. Trimming at V came to 4 bases and at J to 2 bases, leaving 1 base not matched to a gene. The CDR3 coding sequence is TGTGCCAGTAGTACACTAGCGGGACAAGAGACCCAGTACTTC. Translation: CASSTLAGQETQYF. The full variable domain, completed using reference TRBV19 and TRBJ2-5, is DGGITQSPKYLFRKEGQNVTLSCEQNLNHDAMYWYRQDPGQGLRLIYYSQIVNDFQKGDIAEGYSVSREKKESFPLTVTSAQKNPTAFYLCASSTLAGQETQYFGPGTRLLVL.

The chain's CDR3 is CASSPNRGARQETQYF. CDR3 nucleotides: TGTGCCAGTAGCCCAAATCGGGGGGCACGGCAAGAGACCCAGTACTTC. V usage is TRBV19 and J usage is TRBJ2-5; D might be TRBD2 (7 bases). Trimming removed 6 bases at V and 2 bases at J, with 19 bases between. The CDR3 runs 16 residues. Germline V lookup: CDR1 LNHDA, CDR2 SQIVND (reference sequence). Based on the CDR3 plus reference TRBV19 and TRBJ2-5, the full variable domain is DGGITQSPKYLFRKEGQNVTLSCEQNLNHDAMYWYRQDPGQGLRLIYYSQIVNDFQKGDIAEGYSVSREKKESFPLTVTSAQKNPTAFYLCASSPNRGARQETQYFGPGTRLLVL.

This clone is a singleton in its sample. This chain joins TRBV11-3 and TRBJ2-2; no firm D call. The CDR3 sequence is 14 residues long. Between the trimmed V and J ends, which lost 0 bases and 9 bases, there was a span of 11 bases. Germline V lookup: CDR1 SGHNT, CDR2 YENEEA. The CDR3 loop reads CASSLDPRSRELFF. The CDR3 bases are TGTGCCAGCAGCTTAGATCCCAGGTCCCGGGAGCTGTTTTTT.